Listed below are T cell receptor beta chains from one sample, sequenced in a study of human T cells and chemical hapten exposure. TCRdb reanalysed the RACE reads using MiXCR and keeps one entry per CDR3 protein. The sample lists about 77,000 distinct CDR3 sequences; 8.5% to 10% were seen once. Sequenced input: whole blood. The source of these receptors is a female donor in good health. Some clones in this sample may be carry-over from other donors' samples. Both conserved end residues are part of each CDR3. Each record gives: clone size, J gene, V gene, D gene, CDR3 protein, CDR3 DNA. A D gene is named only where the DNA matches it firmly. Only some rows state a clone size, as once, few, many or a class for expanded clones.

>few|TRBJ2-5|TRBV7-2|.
CASIPGRVGLETQYF
TGTGCCAGCATCCCCGGTCGGGTAGGGTTGGAGACCCAGTACTTC
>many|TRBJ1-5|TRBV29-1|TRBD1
CSGTTTGGGGQPQHF
TGCAGCGGTACGACTACAGGGGGAGGAGGTCAGCCCCAGCATTTT
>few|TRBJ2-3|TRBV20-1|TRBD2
CSAPDFLAGGPAQYF
TGCAGTGCTCCTGATTTCCTAGCGGGGGGGCCGGCGCAGTATTTT
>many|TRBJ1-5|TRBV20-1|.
CSALKLGQNNQPQHF
TGCAGTGCCCTGAAACTGGGACAAAACAATCAGCCCCAGCATTTT
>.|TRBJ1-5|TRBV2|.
CASSVGRVWQPQHF
TGTGCCAGCAGTGTTGGAAGGGTCTGGCAGCCCCAGCATTTT
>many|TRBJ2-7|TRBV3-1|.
CASSLGGEQYF
TGTGCCAGCAGCCTGGGAGGCGAGCAGTACTTC
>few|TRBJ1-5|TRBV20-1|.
CSVSGGLLPDSNQPQHF
TGCAGTGTAAGTGGCGGCCTGCTTCCCGATAGCAATCAGCCCCAGCATTTT
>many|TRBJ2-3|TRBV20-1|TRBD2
CSARLLAGGLAQYF
TGCAGTGCTAGGCTCCTAGCGGGGGGGCTTGCGCAGTATTTT
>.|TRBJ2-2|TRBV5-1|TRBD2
CASSPRGAGGPGGELFF
TGCGCCAGCAGCCCCCGAGGCGCGGGGGGGCCTGGCGGGGAGCTGTTTTTT
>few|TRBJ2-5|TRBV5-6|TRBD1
CASSLTGVETQYF
TGTGCCAGCAGCTTGACAGGGGTAGAGACCCAGTACTTC
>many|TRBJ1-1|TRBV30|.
CAWGRGRDTEAFF
TGTGCCTGGGGAAGGGGTAGGGACACTGAAGCTTTCTTT
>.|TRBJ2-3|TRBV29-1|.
CSVDPRSTDTQYF
TGCAGCGTTGACCCCCGGAGCACAGATACGCAGTATTTT
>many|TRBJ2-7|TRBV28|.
CASSGGGMMYEQYF
TGTGCCAGCAGCGGCGGGGGCATGATGTACGAGCAGTACTTC
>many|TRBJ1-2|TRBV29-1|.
CSVGKGANYGYTF
TGCAGCGTTGGGAAAGGAGCCAACTATGGCTACACCTTC
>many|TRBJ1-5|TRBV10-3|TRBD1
CAISENRQGQPQHF
TGTGCCATCAGTGAGAATCGACAGGGTCAGCCCCAGCATTTT
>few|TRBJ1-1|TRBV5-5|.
CASSRTPADLRLMNTEAFF
TGTGCCAGCAGCCGTACCCCGGCCGACTTGCGCCTGATGAACACTGAAGCTTTCTTT
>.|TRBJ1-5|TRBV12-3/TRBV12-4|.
CASSLIFSGEGQPQHF
TGTGCCAGCAGTTTAATATTCTCAGGGGAGGGTCAGCCCCAGCATTTT
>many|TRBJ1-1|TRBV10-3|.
CAISEGNLAFF
TGTGCCATCAGTGAAGGAAATTTAGCTTTCTTT
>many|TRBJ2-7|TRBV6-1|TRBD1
CASSDTGGPIGEQYF
TGTGCCAGCAGTGATACAGGGGGCCCTATAGGAGAGCAGTACTTC